One and the same sample provided the 11 T cell receptor beta chains below, sequenced in a study of beta chain features in type 1 diabetes. The study reverse transcribed the entire isolated RNA, so it sequenced expressed TCRB transcripts. Clones were read by immunoSEQ multiplex PCR, and TCRdb kept only the in-frame ones, dropping some. The table lists hundreds of thousands of clones, over 9.5% of them singletons. The sample was naive CD4+ T cells from blood. The receptor source for this set is a woman younger than 35 in good health.

This clone was observed a handful of times. As DNA, the CDR3 is TGTGCCAGCAGCAGGACAGGGTACAGTGAAGCTTTCTTT. This translates into CASSRTGYSEAFF. The chain has TRBV5-6 and TRBJ1-1; 8 bases fit TRBD1. The CDR3 is 13 amino acids. The ends lost 4 bases at V and 7 bases at J; junction bases unmatched: 6. Germline V CDR1 and CDR2: SGHDT, YYEEEE.

This clone was detected only a few times. Other nucleotide sequences from this sample produce the same CDR3. V is TRBV2 and J is TRBJ1-5, with TRBD1 matching over 8 bases. This CDR3 spans 15 amino acids. Germline CDR1 reads SNHLY; CDR2 reads FYNNEI. The V and J ends lost 0 bases and 4 bases, in that order; junction bases with no gene match: 2. The CDR3 DNA follows: TGTGCCAGCAGTGAAGCCAGGACAGGGAATCAGCCCCAGCATTTT. Its protein product is CASSEARTGNQPQHF.

This clone was observed a few times. The chain combines TRBV30 with TRBJ1-4; D is perhaps TRBD1 (5 bases). Germline CDR1 is GTSNPN and CDR2 is SVGIG (reference sequence). V was pared by 0 bases and J by 8 bases, with 10 bases between. The CDR3 is 13 residues long. CDR3 residues: CAWSVQVREKLFF. DNA for the CDR3: TGTGCCTGGAGTGTACAGGTCAGGGAAAAACTGTTTTTT.

This clone was detected many times. The V call is TRBV29-1, the J call TRBJ2-7; maybe TRBD1 (6 bases). V was pared by 6 bases and J by 2 bases, with 23 bases between. Germline CDR1 reads SQVTM; CDR2 reads ANQGSEA. This CDR3 spans 16 amino acids. The CDR3 loop is CSVGAVTGIGPYEQYF. The CDR3 bases are TGCAGCGTCGGCGCCGTGACAGGTATCGGTCCCTACGAGCAGTACTTC.

This clone was counted between two and nine times. V is TRBV19 and J is TRBJ1-3; possible D gene TRBD1, 6 bases. In germline, CDR1 is LNHDA, CDR2 SQIVND (reference sequence). The CDR3 totals 13 residues. V was pared by 6 bases and J by 6 bases, with 12 bases between. The CDR3 sequence is CASRPTGANTIYF. The CDR3 DNA sequence: TGTGCCAGTAGACCGACAGGCGCAAACACCATATATTTT.

The chain links TRBV19 to TRBJ2-7, with 9 nucleotides matching TRBD1. From germline, CDR1 is LNHDA and CDR2 SQIVND (reference sequence). V lost 4 bases and J lost 1; bases outside the gene matches: 5. CDR3 length equals 15 residues. The CDR3 here is CASSTAGQGSYEQYF. CDR3 sequence (DNA): TGTGCCAGTAGTACCGCGGGACAGGGTTCCTACGAGCAGTACTTC.

The chain is built from TRBV5-6 and TRBJ1-2; 8 bases agree with TRBD1. V shed 0 bases and J 4 bases; nucleotides not matched to a gene: 5. The CDR3 has 15 amino acids. Per the germline V gene, CDR1 is SGHDT and CDR2 is YYEEEE. The CDR3 sequence is CASSLGDRGGYGYTF. CDR3 bases: TGTGCCAGCAGCTTGGGAGACAGGGGAGGCTATGGCTACACCTTC.

V and J are TRBV28 and TRBJ1-1; D ambiguous. Trimming removed 3 bases at V and 0 bases at J, with 2 bases between. The CDR3 sequence is 12 residues long. Germline V CDR1 and CDR2: MDHEN, SYDVKM. The CDR3 sequence: CASSFMNTEAFF. The CDR3 nucleotides are TGTGCCAGCAGTTTCATGAACACTGAAGCTTTCTTT. The complete variable domain, with remaining parts taken from reference TRBV28 and TRBJ1-1, reads DVKVTQSSRYLVKRTGEKVFLECVQDMDHENMFWYRQDPGLGLRLIYFSYDVKMKEKGDIPEGYSVSREKKERFSLILESASTNQTSMYLCASSFMNTEAFFGQGTRLTVV.

The chain couples TRBV5-4 to TRBJ1-5, with unresolved D. The CDR3 loop spans 13 amino acids. Germline values: CDR1 SGHNT, CDR2 YYREEE (reference sequence). Trimming stripped 1 base from V and 5 bases from J, with 7 bases between. CDR3 nucleotides: TGTGCCAGCAGCTTGAACAGACATCAGCCCCAGCATTTT. Its translation: CASSLNRHQPQHF.

The sample holds a few counts of this clone. The chain combines TRBV10-1 with TRBJ1-2, with D perhaps TRBD1 (6 bases). Per the germline V gene, CDR1 is WNHNN and CDR2 is SYGVQD (reference sequence). The CDR3 is 13 amino acids. Trimming stripped 5 bases from V and 8 bases from J, with 15 bases between. For the CDR3, the DNA is TGCGCCAGCAGTCCTGACAGGCTAGAAGGCTACACCTTC. Protein sequence: CASSPDRLEGYTF.

This clone has only a few counts. J is TRBJ2-5 and V is TRBV15; 7 nucleotides match TRBD2. The CDR3 has 13 residues. Trimming took 6 bases from V and 2 from J; bases not matched to a gene: 3. Germline CDR1 and CDR2: LNHNV and YYDKDF (reference sequence). CDR3 amino acids: CATSLGGQETQYF. The CDR3 nucleotides read TGTGCCACCAGTTTGGGAGGGCAAGAGACCCAGTACTTC.